Presented here are 21 T cell receptor beta chains from one specimen sequenced in a study of CXCR3-negative and CXCR3-positive naive CD8 T cells. Notes on the study in general: Researchers report that CXCR3-positive naive cells carry more hydrophobic TRB CDR3s than CXCR3-negative naive cells.

No cognate antigen is known for these TCRs. The libraries of TRB cDNA were prepared using 5' RACE with UMI labels. Using the 5' RACE reads, TCRdb records one entry per CDR3 protein without DNA. This sample lists over 70,000 distinct CDR3 sequences; its ten largest clones have almost 0.55%. What was sequenced was naive CXCR3+ CD8+ T cells from blood. As for subset: CD45RO-CCR7+CD27+CD95- naive CD8+ T cells expressing CXCR3 (TNR3+). The receptors here all came from a human donor in good health. Some clones in this sample may be carry-over from other donors' samples.

This chain connects TRBV7-2 to TRBJ2-1; TCRdb's D call of TRBD1 is untestable without DNA. Germline CDR1 is SGHTA and CDR2 is FQGNSA. This CDR3 contains 12 residues. CDR3 loop: CASPGQGAMWFF.

The chain recombines TRBV7-3 with TRBJ2-1; checking the TCRdb D call of TRBD2 is not possible without DNA. The V gene's germline CDR1 is SGHTA and CDR2 FQGTGA. CDR3 length equals 16 residues. The CDR3 sequence: CASSFSSGSSYNEQFF.

The chain has TRBV5-1 and TRBJ2-7. The CDR3 runs 13 residues. CDR1 is SGHRS and CDR2 is YFSETQ in the germline V gene. The CDR3 sequence: CASSGQSSYEQYF.

V is TRBV5-6 and J is TRBJ2-7; TCRdb designates TRBD1, a call that cannot be tested without DNA. This CDR3 comprises 15 residues. Germline CDR1 is SGHDT and CDR2 is YYEEEE. The CDR3 loop is CASSLRDRGLYEQYF.

This rearrangement joins TRBV7-9 to TRBJ1-1; TCRdb names TRBD1, which stays unverified in the absence of DNA. CDR3 length: 11 amino acids. The V gene's germline CDR1 is SEHNR and CDR2 FQNEAQ (reference sequence). The CDR3 region is CASSLQGEAFF.

The gene calls are TRBV5-1 and TRBJ1-2. Germline-derived CDR1 and CDR2 are SGHRS and YFSETQ. CDR3 length equals 12 residues. The chain's CDR3 is CASSFSDYGYTF.

The chain links TRBV4-1 to TRBJ2-7. The CDR3 totals 14 residues. Germline loops: CDR1 MGHRA, CDR2 YSYEKL. The CDR3 is CASSQETVRDEQYF.

V gene TRBV2 combines with J gene TRBJ2-1; TCRdb indicates TRBD1, and absent DNA this call remains unverified. The CDR3 length is 12 residues. Germline V gene sequence: CDR1 SNHLY, CDR2 FYNNEI. CDR3 in amino acids: CASTSPTNEQFF.

The gene calls are TRBV28 and TRBJ1-2; TCRdb's assignment of TRBD1 cannot be checked, as there is no DNA. The CDR3 has 15 residues. CDR1 and CDR2 (germline): MDHEN, SYDVKM. The CDR3 reads CASTIDRGLGYGYTF.

The chain joins TRBV7-6 to TRBJ2-1. CDR3 length equals 14 residues. Germline loops: CDR1 SGHVS, CDR2 FNYEAQ. This CDR3 reads CASSLAGTYNEQFF.

The chain has TRBV29-1 and TRBJ2-7; TCRdb indicates TRBD2, and absent DNA this call remains unverified. There are 13 residues in the CDR3. CDR1 is SQVTM, CDR2 ANQGSEA, per germline. The CDR3 reads CSVYGLDDYEQYF.

The chain joins TRBV20-1 to TRBJ2-1; TCRdb proposes TRBD1, but this gene call is untestable without DNA. Germline V gene data show CDR1 as DFQATT and CDR2 as SNEGSKA (reference sequence). There are 14 residues in the CDR3. The chain's CDR3 is CSAPTGYPYNEQFF.

This chain connects TRBV7-8 to TRBJ2-1; absent DNA, TCRdb's TRBD2 call cannot be checked. Germline loops: CDR1 SGHVS, CDR2 FQNEAQ. There are 16 residues in the CDR3. CDR3 region: CASSLGVLAGGEEQFF.

The chain is built from TRBV27 and TRBJ1-2; the D call from TCRdb, TRBD1, cannot be confirmed without DNA. The CDR3 spans 13 residues. Germline CDR1 and CDR2: MNHEY and SMNVEV (reference sequence). The chain's CDR3 is CASSSEGNYGYTF.

The chain carries TRBV5-4 and TRBJ2-7; TCRdb designates TRBD1, a call that cannot be tested without DNA. This CDR3 region has 14 residues. Germline CDR1 reads SGHNT; CDR2 reads YYREEE (reference sequence). The CDR3 is CASSYGQGGYEQYF.

V and J are TRBV4-2 and TRBJ2-3; TCRdb returns TRBD2, unconfirmable since there is no DNA. The CDR3 length is 16 residues. CDR1 and CDR2 (germline): LGHNA, YNFKEQ. The CDR3 loop reads CASSRRSGYPSDTQYF.

CDR3 sequence reads: CASSFLETWQPTTDTQYF. V and J are TRBV12-3 or TRBV12-4 and TRBJ2-3. There are 18 residues in the CDR3.

V usage is TRBV7-9 and J usage is TRBJ1-1. The CDR3 has 13 amino acids. Germline CDR1 SEHNR, CDR2 FQNEAQ (reference sequence). The CDR3 is CASSPRENIEAFF.

The rearrangement uses TRBV6-6 and TRBJ2-7; no DNA is available, so the TRBD2 call from TCRdb remains unchecked. The CDR3 consists of 13 residues. Germline V CDR1 and CDR2: MNHNY, SVGAGI (reference sequence). The chain's CDR3 is CASSVGGPWEQYF.

This chain uses TRBV9 with TRBJ2-5. The CDR3 runs 16 residues. CDR1 and CDR2 from the germline V gene are SGDLS and YYNGEE. CDR3 residues: CASSPLQSSHQETQYF.

This chain uses TRBV29-1 with TRBJ1-1; as DNA is missing, the TRBD1 call by TCRdb cannot be tested. The CDR3 spans 15 residues. From germline, CDR1 is SQVTM and CDR2 ANQGSEA. The CDR3 sequence is CSVERLAQGGTEAFF. Drawing the rest from reference TRBV29-1 and TRBJ1-1, the complete variable domain is SAVISQKPSRDICQRGTSLTIQCQVDSQVTMMFWYRQQPGQSLTLIATANQGSEATYESGFVIDKFPISRPNLTFSTLTVSNMSPEDSSIYLCSVERLAQGGTEAFFGQGTRLTVV.